The clone carrying this T cell receptor beta chain was observed at least ten times. Its antigen is unknown. These data originate in a study of response to subunit inactivated influenza vaccine. Study results and limitations: Every seasonal influenza vaccination brings in few new T cells, the authors suggested.

TCRdb independently ran MiXCR on the RT-PCR reads; one entry per CDR3 protein. The profile shows a few hundred thousand distinct CDR3 sequences, about 11% of them singletons. This sample also appeared in a second study, on T cells expressing NK-cell markers. This second study says: Template switching by 5'RACE with UMIs generated the TCR beta cDNA. Most of the eight sequenced donors tested HCMV-seropositive; one tested seronegative. Within several experiments, an anti-gamma-delta TCR antibody kept the sorting limited to alpha-beta TCR T cells. More than 5 of the donors carried dominant NKG2C+ clonotypes that took up roughly 1.0-8% of their CD8+ T cells.

The sequence derives from a man aged 45 to 65 who received an inactivated influenza vaccine. The specimen was PBMCs from blood, collected on the day of vaccination.

CDR3 protein: CASSEEGYEQYF. The CDR3 DNA reads as TGTGCCAGCAGTGAAGAAGGGTACGAGCAGTACTTC. This chain uses TRBV25-1 with TRBJ2-7; D is unresolved. The germline V gene has CDR1 MGHDK and CDR2 SYGVNS. This CDR3 region has 12 residues. The V gene lost 2 bases and the J gene lost 4 bases, with 6 bases spanning the gap.